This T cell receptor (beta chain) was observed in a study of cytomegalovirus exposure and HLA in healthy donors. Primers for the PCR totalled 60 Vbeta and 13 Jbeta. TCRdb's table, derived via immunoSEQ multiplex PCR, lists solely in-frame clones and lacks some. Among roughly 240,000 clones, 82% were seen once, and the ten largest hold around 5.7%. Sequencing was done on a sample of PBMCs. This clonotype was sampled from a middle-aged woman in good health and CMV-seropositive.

CDR3 coding DNA: TGTGCCAGTAGTCCTAGCGGGGGGAACACCGGGGAGCTGTTTTTT. Translated: CASSPSGGNTGELFF. The V and J genes are TRBV19 and TRBJ2-2, with TRBD2 identical over 10 bases. V gave up 5 bases and J gave up 1 base; unmatched junction bases: 1. Germline CDR1 is LNHDA and CDR2 is SQIVND (reference sequence). This CDR3 contains 15 residues. Combining the CDR3 with reference TRBV19 and TRBJ2-2 gives the whole variable domain DGGITQSPKYLFRKEGQNVTLSCEQNLNHDAMYWYRQDPGQGLRLIYYSQIVNDFQKGDIAEGYSVSREKKESFPLTVTSAQKNPTAFYLCASSPSGGNTGELFFGEGSRLTVL.